One and the same sample provided the 15 T cell receptor beta chains below, sequenced in a study of blood T cell repertoires in COVID-19. Method: immunoSEQ multiplex PCR; TCRdb's copy keeps in-frame clones and lacks some. There are about 190,000 clones in the sample; around 82% occur only once, and around a sixth lies in the top ten. The specimen sequenced was PBMCs or T cells enriched from blood (not recorded which). These receptors all come from a woman aged 50 to 60 with acute COVID-19.

This chain uses TRBV6-6 with TRBJ2-3; 7 nucleotides line up with TRBD1. The length of the CDR3 is 13 residues. Per germline, CDR1 MNHNY and CDR2 SVGAGI (reference sequence). Losses at the gene ends were 9 bases for V and 0 bases for J; bases not matched to a gene: 3. The CDR3 loop is CASRDSSTDTQYF. The CDR3 DNA reads TGTGCCAGTAGGGACAGCAGCACAGATACGCAGTATTTT.

This clone was observed once. This chain uses TRBV4-3 with TRBJ1-2; TRBD1 agrees at 10 bases. V lost 0 bases to trimming and J lost 4 bases; unmatched junction nucleotides: 5. Germline loops: CDR1 LGHNA, CDR2 YSLEER. CDR3 length: 16 amino acids. The CDR3 sequence is CASSQDRDRGFYGYTF. The CDR3 nucleotides are TGCGCCAGCAGCCAAGATCGGGACAGGGGCTTCTATGGCTACACCTTC.

V usage is TRBV6-5 and J usage is TRBJ1-3; D unclear. Trimming took off 4 bases at V and 3 bases at J, with 4 bases between the two ends. This CDR3 is 12 amino acids long. Germline CDR1 and CDR2: MNHEY and SVGAGI. The CDR3 region is CASSSRGNTIYF. The DNA of the CDR3 is TGTGCCAGCAGTTCCCGTGGAAACACCATATATTTT.

The chain uses TRBV7-9 and TRBJ1-1; D may be TRBD1 (6 bases). V was clipped by 4 bases and J by 2 bases, with 14 bases between them. Germline V gene data show CDR1 as SEHNR and CDR2 as FQNEAQ (reference sequence). This CDR3 has 15 residues. CDR3 bases: TGTGCCAGCAGCTCACCCACAGGGCTAAACACTGAAGCTTTCTTT. It encodes CASSSPTGLNTEAFF.

In nucleotides, the CDR3 is TGTGCCAGCAGTATACAGGGGAACACCATATATTTT. Protein sequence: CASSIQGNTIYF. The gene calls are TRBV25-1 and TRBJ1-3, with 7 bases fitting TRBD1. This CDR3 region has 12 residues. The J segment lost 7 bases and the V segment lost 5 bases, leaving 2 bases of the junction unmatched. Germline CDR1 is MGHDK and CDR2 is SYGVNS.

The chain has TRBV6-5 and TRBJ1-6; 9 positions agree with TRBD1. Germline CDR1 is MNHEY and CDR2 is SVGAGI. The length of the CDR3 is 15 residues. With V trimmed by 7 bases and J by 6 bases, 7 bases remained unmatched. CDR3: CASKLQGAVNSPLHF. The CDR3 DNA sequence: TGTGCCAGCAAACTACAGGGGGCGGTTAATTCACCCCTCCACTTT.

This chain links TRBV28 with TRBJ2-1, with a possible D match to TRBD2 (5 bases). Deletions cut 8 bases from V and 4 bases from J, with 9 bases between. Germline CDR1 and CDR2: MDHEN and SYDVKM. This CDR3 comprises 12 residues. The CDR3, as DNA: TGTGCCAGCGAGACGGGGTACAATGAGCAGTTCTTC. Translating it yields CASETGYNEQFF.

The V gene is TRBV14, the J gene TRBJ2-2; 7 bases line up with TRBD1. After removal of 0 bases from V and 3 bases from J, the junction contained 4 bases not matched to a gene. Germline loops: CDR1 SGHDN, CDR2 FVKESK. The length of the CDR3 is 16 residues. This CDR3 reads CASSQDGQVYTGELFF. The CDR3 DNA reads TGTGCCAGCAGCCAAGATGGACAGGTCTACACCGGGGAGCTGTTTTTT.

The chain carries TRBV27 and TRBJ2-7; the D gene is possibly TRBD2 (6 bases). Germline assignment: CDR1 MNHEY and CDR2 SMNVEV (reference sequence). There are 16 residues in the CDR3. Trimming took off 8 bases at V and 3 bases at J, with 23 bases between the two ends. CDR3 sequence (DNA): TGTGCCAGCCGTCGAACCGCGGGACCGCGTTACTACGAGCAGTACGTC. Its translation is CASRRTAGPRYYEQYV.

The CDR3 bases are TGCGCCAGCAGCAAGCTACAGGGTCCCTTCATGAACACTGAAGCTTTCTTT. Its translation: CASSKLQGPFMNTEAFF. J is TRBJ1-1 and V is TRBV5-1; the D gene is possibly TRBD1 (6 bases). Trimming stripped 4 bases from V and 0 bases from J, with 19 bases between. Germline V gives CDR1 SGHRS, CDR2 YFSETQ. This CDR3 region has 17 residues.

The J gene is TRBJ2-3, the V gene TRBV28; weak D call: TRBD2 (5 bases). This CDR3 is built from 14 residues. Germline values: CDR1 MDHEN, CDR2 SYDVKM. The ends were cut back, 5 bases at V and 2 bases at J, with 11 bases in the middle. The CDR3 nucleotides read TGTGCCAGCAGTGTCGGGATCTACACAGATACGCAGTATTTT. Its protein is CASSVGIYTDTQYF.

The chain uses TRBV6-2 or TRBV6-3 and TRBJ2-5, with 15 bases that match TRBD2. This CDR3 is 17 amino acids long. Per the germline V gene, CDR1 is MNHEY and CDR2 is SVGEGT. Trimming at V came to 5 bases and at J to 3 bases, leaving 7 bases not matched to a gene. The CDR3, as DNA: TGTGCCAGCAGTAATGGACTAGCGGGGGGGCCCGAAGAGACCCAGTACTTC. It encodes CASSNGLAGGPEETQYF.

This rearrangement joins TRBV24-1 to TRBJ2-2, with 12 bases lining up with TRBD2. CDR3 size: 16 residues. V shed 4 bases and J 6 bases; nucleotides not matched to a gene: 5. Germline loops: CDR1 KGHDR, CDR2 SFDVKD. The CDR3 reads CATSDPLAGGPGELFF. CDR3 DNA: TGTGCCACCAGTGACCCTCTAGCGGGGGGGCCCGGGGAGCTGTTTTTT.

The rearrangement uses TRBV28 and TRBJ1-2; 8 bases are a match to TRBD1. Germline V gives CDR1 MDHEN, CDR2 SYDVKM. Losses at the gene ends were 5 bases for V and 7 bases for J; bases not matched to a gene: 15. This CDR3 comprises 16 residues. The CDR3 nucleotides read TGTGCCAGCAGTCCCCCTTTCGGACAGGGCCATTCTGGCTACACCTTC. Encoded protein: CASSPPFGQGHSGYTF.

The chain employs TRBV6-5 and TRBJ1-1, with D maybe TRBD1 (5 bases). The V end was cut by 3 bases, the J end by 4 bases, with 12 bases between. The germline gives CDR1 MNHEY, CDR2 SVGAGI. The CDR3 runs 14 residues. The DNA for the CDR3 is TGTGCCAGCAGTTATGTCAGGGTGGGCACTGAAGCTTTCTTT. It codes for CASSYVRVGTEAFF.